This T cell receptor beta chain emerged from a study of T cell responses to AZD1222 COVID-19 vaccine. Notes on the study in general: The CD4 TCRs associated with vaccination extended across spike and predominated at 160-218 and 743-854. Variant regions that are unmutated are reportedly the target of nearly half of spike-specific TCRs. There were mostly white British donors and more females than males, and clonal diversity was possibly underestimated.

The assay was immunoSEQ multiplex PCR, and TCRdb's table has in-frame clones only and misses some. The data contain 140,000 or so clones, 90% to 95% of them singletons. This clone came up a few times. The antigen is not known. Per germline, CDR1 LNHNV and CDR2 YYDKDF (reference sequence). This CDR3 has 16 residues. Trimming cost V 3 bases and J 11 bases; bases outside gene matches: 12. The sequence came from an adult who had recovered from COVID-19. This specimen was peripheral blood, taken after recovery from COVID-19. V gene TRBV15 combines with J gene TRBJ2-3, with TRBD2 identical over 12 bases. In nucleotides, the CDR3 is TGTGCCACCAGCAGCTCCTCTAGCGGGGGGGCTCGGGGGCAGTATTTT. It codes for CATSSSSSGGARGQYF.